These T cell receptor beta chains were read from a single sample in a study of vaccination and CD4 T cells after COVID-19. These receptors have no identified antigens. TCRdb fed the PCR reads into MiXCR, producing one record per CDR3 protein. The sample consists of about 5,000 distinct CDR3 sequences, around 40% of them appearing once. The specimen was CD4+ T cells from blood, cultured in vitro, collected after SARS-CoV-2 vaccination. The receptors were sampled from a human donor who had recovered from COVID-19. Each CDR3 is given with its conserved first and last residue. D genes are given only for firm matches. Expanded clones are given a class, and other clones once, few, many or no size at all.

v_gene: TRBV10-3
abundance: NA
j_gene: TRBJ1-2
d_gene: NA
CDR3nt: TGTGCCATCAGTGAGGGATTCGACTATGGCTACACCTTC
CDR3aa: CAISEGFDYGYTF

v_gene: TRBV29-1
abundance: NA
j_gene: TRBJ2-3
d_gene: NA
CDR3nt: TGCAGCGTTGAACCCCGCACAGATACGCAGTATTTT
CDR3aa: CSVEPRTDTQYF

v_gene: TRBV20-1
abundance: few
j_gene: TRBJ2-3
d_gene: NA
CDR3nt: TGCAGTGCTCCCCATGGGAGTAGCGGCACAGATACGCAGTATTTT
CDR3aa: CSAPHGSSGTDTQYF

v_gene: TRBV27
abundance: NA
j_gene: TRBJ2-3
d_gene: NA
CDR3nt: TGTGCCAGCACCTCCGATTCCCGATTTCTACGGGACACAGATACGCAGTATTTT
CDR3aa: CASTSDSRFLRDTDTQYF

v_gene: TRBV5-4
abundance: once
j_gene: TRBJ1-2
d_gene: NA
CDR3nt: TGTGCCAGCAGCTTGGATCCGGTGGGTGATGGCTACACCTTC
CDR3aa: CASSLDPVGDGYTF

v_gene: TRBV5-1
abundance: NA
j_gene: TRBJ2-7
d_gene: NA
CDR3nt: TGCGCCAGCAGCTTCCGGGACGGGGTGTACGAGCAGTACTTC
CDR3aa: CASSFRDGVYEQYF

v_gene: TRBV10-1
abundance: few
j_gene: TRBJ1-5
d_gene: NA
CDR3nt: TGCGCCAGCAGTGGTGGTTATAATCAGCCCCAGCATTTT
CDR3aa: CASSGGYNQPQHF

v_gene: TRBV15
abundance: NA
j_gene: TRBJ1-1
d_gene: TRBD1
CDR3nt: TGTGCCACCAGCGGAACAGGGGCGAACACTGAAGCTTTCTTT
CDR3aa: CATSGTGANTEAFF

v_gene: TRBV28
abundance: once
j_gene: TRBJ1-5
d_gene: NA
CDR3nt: TGTGCCAGCACCTACAGAACAAATCAGCCCCAGCATTTT
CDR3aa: CASTYRTNQPQHF

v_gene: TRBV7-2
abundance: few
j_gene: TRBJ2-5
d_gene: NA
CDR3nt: TGTGCCAGCAGCTTCGCGGGGATCCAAGAGACCCAGTACTTC
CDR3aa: CASSFAGIQETQYF

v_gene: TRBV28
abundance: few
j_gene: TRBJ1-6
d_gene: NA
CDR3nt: TGTGCCAGCAGTTTATTGTCGGGGTCCTATAATTCACCCCTCCACTTT
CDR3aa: CASSLLSGSYNSPLHF

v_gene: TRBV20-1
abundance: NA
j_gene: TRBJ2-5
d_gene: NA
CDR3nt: TGCAGTGCTAGTGTGGATAACTGGGAGACCCAGTACTTC
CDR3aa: CSASVDNWETQYF

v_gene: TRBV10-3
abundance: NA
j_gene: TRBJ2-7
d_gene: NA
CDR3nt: TGTGCCATCAGCCCCGCGCCGACAGGTTCCTACGAGCAGTACTTC
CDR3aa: CAISPAPTGSYEQYF

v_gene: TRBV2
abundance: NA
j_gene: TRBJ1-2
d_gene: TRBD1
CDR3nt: TGTGCCAGCAGTGGGGGACAGGGGGCAGTGGGGAACTATGGCTACACCTTC
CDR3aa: CASSGGQGAVGNYGYTF

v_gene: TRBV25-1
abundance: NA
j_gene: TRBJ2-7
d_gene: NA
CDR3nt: TGTGCCAGCAGCTTAGACTCGACCTCCTACGAGCAGTACTTC
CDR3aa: CASSLDSTSYEQYF

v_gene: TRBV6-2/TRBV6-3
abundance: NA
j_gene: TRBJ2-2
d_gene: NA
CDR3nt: TGTGCCAGCAGTACCCCAGGGGCCCTGAACACCGGGGAGCTGTTTTTT
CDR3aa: CASSTPGALNTGELFF

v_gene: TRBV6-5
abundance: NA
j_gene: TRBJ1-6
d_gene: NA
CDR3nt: TGTGCCAGCAGTTACTCGGTACAGGGAGTATTGAATTCACCCCTCCACTTT
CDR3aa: CASSYSVQGVLNSPLHF

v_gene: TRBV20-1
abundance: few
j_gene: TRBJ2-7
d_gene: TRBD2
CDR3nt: TGCAGTGCGGTACGATGGGGACTACTTTACGAGCAGTACTTC
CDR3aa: CSAVRWGLLYEQYF

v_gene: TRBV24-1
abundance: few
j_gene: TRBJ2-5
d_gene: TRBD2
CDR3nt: TGTGCCACCAGTGTGGGAGGGAGGGCAGAGACCCAGTACTTC
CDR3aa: CATSVGGRAETQYF

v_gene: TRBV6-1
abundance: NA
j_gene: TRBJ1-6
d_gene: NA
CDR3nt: TGTGCCAGCACGCCTCGGGGGAGCTCCTATAATTCACCCCTCCACTTT
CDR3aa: CASTPRGSSYNSPLHF

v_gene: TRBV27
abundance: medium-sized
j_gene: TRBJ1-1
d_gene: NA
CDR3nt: TGTGCCAGCAGTTTATCCGGGGGGAACACTGAAGCTTTCTTT
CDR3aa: CASSLSGGNTEAFF

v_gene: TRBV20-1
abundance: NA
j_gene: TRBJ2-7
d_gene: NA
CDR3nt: TGCAGGTACAGAACCTACGAGCAGTACTTC
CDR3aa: CRYRTYEQYF

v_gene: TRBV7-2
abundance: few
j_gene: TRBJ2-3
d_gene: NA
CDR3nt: TGTGCCAGCAGCCGACCGGCAGATACGCAGTATTTT
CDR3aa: CASSRPADTQYF

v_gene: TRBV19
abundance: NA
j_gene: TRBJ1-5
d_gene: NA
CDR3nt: TGTGCCAGTAGTATCTCCCTTACATCATGGCATCAGCCCCAGCATTTT
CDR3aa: CASSISLTSWHQPQHF

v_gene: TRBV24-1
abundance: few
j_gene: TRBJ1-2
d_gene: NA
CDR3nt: TGTGCCACCAGTGGAGAGGGGGACCAAGGCTACACCTTC
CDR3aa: CATSGEGDQGYTF

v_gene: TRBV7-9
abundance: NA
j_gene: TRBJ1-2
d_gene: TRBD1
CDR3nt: TGTGCCAGCAGCTTAGAACAGGGGGGGTACTATGGCTACACCTTC
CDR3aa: CASSLEQGGYYGYTF

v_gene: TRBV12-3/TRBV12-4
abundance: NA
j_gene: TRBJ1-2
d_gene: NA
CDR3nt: TGTGCCAGCAGGTCCGGGGCGGGTGGCTACACCTTC
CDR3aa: CASRSGAGGYTF

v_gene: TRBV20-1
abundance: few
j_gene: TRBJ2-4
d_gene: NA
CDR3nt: TGCAGTGCTAGAGGGACGGCTAATCTAGCCAAAAACATTCAGTACTTC
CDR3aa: CSARGTANLAKNIQYF

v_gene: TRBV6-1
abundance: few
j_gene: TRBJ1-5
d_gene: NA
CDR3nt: TGTGCCAGCAGTCAACGACAGGTTTTTAGCAATCAGCCCCAGCATTTT
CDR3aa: CASSQRQVFSNQPQHF

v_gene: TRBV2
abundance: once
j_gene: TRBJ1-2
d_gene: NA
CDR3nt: TGTGCCAACGGAAAGACTGGGCAGGCTAACTATGGCTACACCTTC
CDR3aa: CANGKTGQANYGYTF

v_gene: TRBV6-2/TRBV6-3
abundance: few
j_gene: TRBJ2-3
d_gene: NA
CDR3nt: TGTGCCAGCAGTTTAACCAAGGGTAAGGGGTCAGATACGCAGTATTTT
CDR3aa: CASSLTKGKGSDTQYF

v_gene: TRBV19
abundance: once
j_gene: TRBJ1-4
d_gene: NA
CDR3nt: TGTGCCAGTAGTTTACAGGGCTCTAATGAAAAACTGTTTTTT
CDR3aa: CASSLQGSNEKLFF

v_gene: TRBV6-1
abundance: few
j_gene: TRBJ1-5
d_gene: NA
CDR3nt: TGTGCCAGCAGTACAAAAGGGGGGTGGGGTGTGGATTTT
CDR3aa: CASSTKGGWGVDF

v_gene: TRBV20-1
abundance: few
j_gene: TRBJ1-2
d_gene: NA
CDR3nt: TGCAGTGCTAGAGAGTCACCGAATAACCCCCGGGGCTACACCTTC
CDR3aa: CSARESPNNPRGYTF

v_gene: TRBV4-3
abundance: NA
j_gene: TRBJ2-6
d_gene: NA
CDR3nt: TGCGCCAGCAGCCCCAGAACGGGGTCGGGGGCCAACGTCCTGACTTTC
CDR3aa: CASSPRTGSGANVLTF

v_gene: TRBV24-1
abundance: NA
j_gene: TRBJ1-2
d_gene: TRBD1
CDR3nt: TGTGCCACCAGTGCTACAGGGGCGGGGGACTATGGCTACACCTTC
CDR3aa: CATSATGAGDYGYTF

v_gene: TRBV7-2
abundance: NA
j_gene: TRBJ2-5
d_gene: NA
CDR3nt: TGTGCCAGCAGCTTAGAAGCGGGTGGAAAGACCCAGTACTTC
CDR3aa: CASSLEAGGKTQYF

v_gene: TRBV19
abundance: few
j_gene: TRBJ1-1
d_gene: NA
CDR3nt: TGTGCCAGTAGTCCCACAGTGATCACTGAAGCTTTCTTT
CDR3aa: CASSPTVITEAFF

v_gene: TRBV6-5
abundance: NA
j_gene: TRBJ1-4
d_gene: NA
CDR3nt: TGTGCCAGCAGTTACGGGCAAAGCAATGAAAAACTGTTTTTT
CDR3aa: CASSYGQSNEKLFF

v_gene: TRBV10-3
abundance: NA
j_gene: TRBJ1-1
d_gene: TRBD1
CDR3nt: TGTGCCACCAGGACAGGGACCACTGAAGCTTTCTTT
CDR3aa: CATRTGTTEAFF

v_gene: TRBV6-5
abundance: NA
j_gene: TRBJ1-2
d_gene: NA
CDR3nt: TGTGCCAGCAGTTCGGGACAAGTATCTAGCTATGGCTACACCTTC
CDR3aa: CASSSGQVSSYGYTF

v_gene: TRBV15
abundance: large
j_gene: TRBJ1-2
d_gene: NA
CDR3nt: TGTGCCACCAGCAGAGGGGAGGGAAGCTATGGCTACACCTTC
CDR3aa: CATSRGEGSYGYTF

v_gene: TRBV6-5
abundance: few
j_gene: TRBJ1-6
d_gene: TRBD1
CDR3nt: TGTGCCAGCAGTTCCTCCGGGACAGCAAATTCACCCCTCCACTTT
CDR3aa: CASSSSGTANSPLHF

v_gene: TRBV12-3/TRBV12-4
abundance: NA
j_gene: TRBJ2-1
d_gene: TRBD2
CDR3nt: TGTGCCAGCAGTTTACTAGCGGGGGACAATGAGCAGTTCTTC
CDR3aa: CASSLLAGDNEQFF

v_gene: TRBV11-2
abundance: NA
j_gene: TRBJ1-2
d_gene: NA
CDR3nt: TGTGCCAGCAGCCACGACAGCTACCGCTACACCTTC
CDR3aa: CASSHDSYRYTF

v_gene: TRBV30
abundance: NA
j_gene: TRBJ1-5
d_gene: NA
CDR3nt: TGTGCCTGGAGTGAAGCTACTCTAAAGTGGCGTCAGCCCCAGCATTTT
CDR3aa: CAWSEATLKWRQPQHF

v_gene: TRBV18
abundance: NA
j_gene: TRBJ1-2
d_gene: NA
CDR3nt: TGTGCCAGCTCACCATTTGGGGGGTACTACACCTTC
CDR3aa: CASSPFGGYYTF

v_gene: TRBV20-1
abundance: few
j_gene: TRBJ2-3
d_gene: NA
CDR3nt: TGCAGTGCTAGAGATCCCTCAGATACGCAGTATTTT
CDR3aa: CSARDPSDTQYF